Included here is one T cell receptor beta chain sequence, with context. The antigen remains unidentified. Only in-frame clones appear in the TCRdb table, and some are missing; sequencing was by immunoSEQ multiplex PCR. This table holds almost 70,000 clones, around 74% found once. J was trimmed by 6 bases and V by 5 bases; bases with no gene match: 10. Germline V lookup: CDR1 SGHAT, CDR2 FQNNGV. CDR3 length equals 16 residues. The data belong to a study of vaccination effects on CD4 cells after COVID-19. Study-wide context: Post-vaccine sampling occurred a median 72 days after the second dose. Whole-study results and caveats: Recruitment yielded few convalescent patients, and the study had no early post-infection timepoints. Within healthy vaccinees, only 1 of 255 vaccine-induced clones displayed cross-reactivity with common cold coronaviruses.

Expansion with viral peptide pools was applied to antigen-specific CD4+ T cells by the ViraFEST assay prior to sequencing. Scientists isolated CD4+ T cells after an approximately 10-day culture period ended. The participants, recipients of two vaccine doses, got either BNT162b2 or mRNA-1273. Nucleocapsid antibodies were negative in the vaccine recipients, who had never had SARS-CoV-2 infection. Sequenced material: CD4+ T cells from PBMCs cultured with HCoV-229E spike peptides, taken after COVID-19 vaccination. The clonotype originates from a human donor who received a COVID-19 vaccine. V is TRBV11-2 and J is TRBJ2-1; TRBD1 aligns across 10 bases. The CDR3 nucleotides read TGTGCCAGCAGCGCGAGGGGACAGGGGATAACCAATGAGCAGTTCTTC. This gives the protein CASSARGQGITNEQFF.